The 25 T cell receptor beta chains given below trace back to one sample, sequenced in a study of control samples from healthy donors and cancer patients. The method was immunoSEQ multiplex PCR; TCRdb's version includes in-frame clones alone and lacks a portion of them. The sample records tens of thousands of clones, around 85% being singletons. Sequenced input: PBMCs. All receptors derive from a man in his 60s with head and neck cancer.

The CDR3 loop is CASSLGPDVEAFF. CDR3 sequence (DNA): TGTGCCAGCAGTTTGGGCCCTGATGTTGAAGCTTTCTTT. This sequence joins TRBV27 and TRBJ1-1; D unresolved. CDR1 MNHEY and CDR2 SMNVEV come from the germline V gene (reference sequence). The CDR3 runs 13 residues. The V gene lost 3 bases and the J gene lost 7 bases, with 12 bases spanning the gap.

V usage is TRBV6-2 or TRBV6-3 and J usage is TRBJ2-7; TRBD1 might be the D (5 bases). There are 15 residues in the CDR3. Deletions cut 0 bases from V and 7 bases from J, with 16 bases between. In germline, CDR1 is MNHEY, CDR2 SVGEGT. The CDR3 DNA sequence: TGTGCCAGCAGTTACTCACGCGACAGTGATCAGGAGCAGTACGTC. This sequence encodes CASSYSRDSDQEQYV.

The chain combines TRBV4-1 with TRBJ1-2; 7 positions agree with TRBD1. The germline CDR1 and CDR2 sequences are MGHRA and YSYEKL. J gave up 3 bases and V 3 bases, and 7 bases lay outside the gene matches. The CDR3 length is 15 residues. The CDR3 here is CASSQEKGAHYGYTF. As DNA, the CDR3 is TGCGCCAGCAGCCAGGAGAAGGGGGCCCACTATGGCTACACCTTC.

This chain links TRBV7-2 with TRBJ2-7; no definite D call. This CDR3 region has 11 residues. Germline CDR1 is SGHTA and CDR2 is FQGNSA. The V end lost 1 base, the J end lost 4 bases, and 2 bases lay between the germline ends. CDR3 coding DNA: TGTGCCAGCAGCTTAGAATACGAGCAGTACTTC. This gives the protein CASSLEYEQYF.

The chain links TRBV5-1 to TRBJ2-5; possible D gene TRBD2, 6 bases. The CDR3 has 14 residues. V was trimmed by 0 bases and J by 5 bases, leaving 11 bases between them. CDR1 and CDR2 from the germline V gene are SGHRS and YFSETQ. CDR3 in DNA: TGCGCCAGCAGCTTGGACAGTGGGGGGGAGACCCAGTACTTC. Protein product: CASSLDSGGETQYF. Complete variable domain (other parts from reference TRBV5-1 and TRBJ2-5): KAGVTQTPRYLIKTRGQQVTLSCSPISGHRSVSWYQQTPGQGLQFLFEYFSETQRNKGNFPGRFSGRQFSNSRSEMNVSTLELGDSALYLCASSLDSGGETQYFGPGTRLLVL.

This clone occurred once. V usage is TRBV19 and J usage is TRBJ1-5, with D possibly being TRBD1 (6 bases). Germline V gene lookup returns CDR1 LNHDA and CDR2 SQIVND (reference sequence). The CDR3 length is 15 residues. The germline V and J ends were trimmed by 5 bases and 0 bases, with 11 bases remaining between them. The CDR3 sequence is CASSGAGDSNQPQHF. The CDR3 DNA reads TGTGCCAGTAGTGGGGCAGGGGATAGCAATCAGCCCCAGCATTTT.

The chain combines TRBV12-3 or TRBV12-4 with TRBJ1-5; D is uncertain. V lost 0 bases to trimming and J lost 4 bases, with 4 bases between them. The CDR3 runs 13 residues. CDR3 coding DNA: TGTGCCAGCAGTTTAGCCCGGAATCAGCCCCAGCATTTT. Translating it yields CASSLARNQPQHF.

The chain links TRBV12-2 to TRBJ2-4. TRBV12-2 is noted as a pseudogene. CDR3 length: 15 amino acids. The CDR3 DNA sequence: TGTGCAAGTCGCTTCAAGACGGTAGCCAAAAACATTCAGTACTTC. It translates to CASRFKTVAKNIQYF.

The chain is built from TRBV10-3 and TRBJ2-3; maybe TRBD1 (5 bases). The CDR3 is made up of 13 amino acids. CDR1 ENHRY and CDR2 SYGVKD come from the germline V gene. V lost 4 bases to trimming and J lost 5 bases, with 10 bases between them. The CDR3 region is CAISGRDGDTQYF. The CDR3 DNA sequence: TGTGCCATCAGTGGCAGGGATGGAGATACGCAGTATTTT.

The rearrangement links TRBV12-3 or TRBV12-4 to TRBJ1-1; D is undetermined. V gave up 2 bases and J gave up 7 bases, with 11 bases separating them. CDR3 length: 13 amino acids. CDR3 amino acids: CASSLSGSREAFF. CDR3 sequence (DNA): TGTGCCAGCAGTTTATCAGGTTCACGTGAAGCTTTCTTT.

This clone was picked up one time. The rearrangement links TRBV7-3 to TRBJ2-4; TRBD1 matches at 8 bases. Germline V gene data show CDR1 as SGHTA and CDR2 as FQGTGA. The V and J ends lost 1 base and 8 bases, in that order; junction bases with no gene match: 1. The CDR3 spans 13 residues. CDR3 nucleotide sequence: TGTGCCAGCAGCTTAAACAGGGGGGACATTCAGTACTTC. Protein sequence: CASSLNRGDIQYF.

The J gene is TRBJ2-1, the V gene TRBV7-9; 7 bases align to TRBD2. Germline trimming cut 5 bases from V and 7 bases from J; bases unmatched to any gene: 5. The germline V gene encodes CDR1 SEHNR and CDR2 FQNEAQ (reference sequence). The CDR3 length is 13 residues. As DNA, the CDR3 is TGTGCCAGCAGCCTCCCACTAGCGAATGAGCAGTTCTTC. Encoded protein: CASSLPLANEQFF.

The chain joins TRBV7-3 to TRBJ1-5; D may be TRBD1 (5 bases). The CDR3 has 13 residues. CDR1 is SGHTA, CDR2 FQGTGA, per germline. Between the trimmed V and J ends, which lost 5 bases and 6 bases, there was a span of 11 bases. The CDR3 region is CASSTYGGQPQHF. In DNA form, the CDR3 reads TGTGCCAGCAGCACATACGGGGGTCAGCCCCAGCATTTT.

The rearrangement links TRBV3-1 (or the pseudogene TRBV3-2) to TRBJ2-7, with 9 bases fitting TRBD1. This CDR3 spans 15 amino acids. Germline V gene lookup returns CDR1 LGHDT and CDR2 YNNKEL (reference sequence). Losses at the gene ends were 4 bases for V and 0 bases for J; bases not matched to a gene: 4. The CDR3 loop reads CASSPTGGSSYEQYF. The CDR3 coding sequence is TGTGCCAGCAGCCCTACAGGGGGCAGCTCCTACGAGCAGTACTTC.

The V gene is TRBV27, the J gene TRBJ1-1; no clear D. The V end lost 5 bases, the J end lost 1 base, and 14 bases lay between the germline ends. The CDR3 consists of 15 residues. The germline V gene has CDR1 MNHEY and CDR2 SMNVEV (reference sequence). The CDR3 loop reads CASSAFWAGNTEAFF. The DNA for the CDR3 is TGTGCCAGCAGTGCGTTTTGGGCCGGGAACACTGAAGCTTTCTTT.

The chain couples TRBV5-4 to TRBJ2-5; 9 bases are shared with TRBD2. CDR1 SGHNT and CDR2 YYREEE come from the germline V gene (reference sequence). This CDR3 region has 15 residues. Trimming removed 4 bases from V and 4 bases from J; junction bases left unmatched: 8. The CDR3 nucleotides are TGTGCCAGCAGCCCCCGTGGCGGGAGGGGAGAGACCCAGTACTTC. Translating it yields CASSPRGGRGETQYF.

The chain recombines TRBV10-3 with TRBJ1-2; D may be TRBD1 (5 bases). This CDR3 comprises 12 residues. V gave up 3 bases and J gave up 8 bases, with 10 bases separating them. Germline CDR1 and CDR2: ENHRY and SYGVKD. CDR3 sequence reads: CAISEQERGYTF. The CDR3 DNA is TGTGCCATCAGTGAACAGGAAAGGGGCTACACCTTC.

This clone was seen only once. The chain couples TRBV23-1 to TRBJ1-4, with a tentative D call TRBD1 (5 bases). TRBV23-1 is filed as an ORF, its function uncertain. The CDR3 is 15 residues long. Trimming removed 5 bases from V and 2 bases from J, with 12 bases in between. CDR3 protein: CASSRGGGTNEKLFF. The CDR3 DNA follows: TGCGCCAGCAGTAGAGGCGGGGGGACTAATGAAAAACTGTTTTTT.

The CDR3 reads CASSSGDGWVGETQYF. The CDR3 DNA follows: TGTGCCAGCAGCTCAGGGGACGGCTGGGTCGGAGAGACCCAGTACTTC. This rearrangement joins TRBV7-9 to TRBJ2-5; D possibly corresponds to TRBD1 (6 bases). V lost 4 bases and J 4 bases, leaving 19 bases between the germline ends. CDR1 is SEHNR and CDR2 is FQNEAQ in the germline V gene (reference sequence). This CDR3 spans 16 amino acids. The whole variable domain, remainder taken from reference TRBV7-9 and TRBJ2-5, is DTGVSQNPRHKITKRGQNVTFRCDPISEHNRLYWYRQTLGQGPEFLTYFQNEAQLEKSRLLSDRFSAERPKGSFSTLEIQRTEQGDSAMYLCASSSGDGWVGETQYFGPGTRLLVL.

The chain couples TRBV4-1 to TRBJ1-1; 11 positions match TRBD1. The CDR3 has 18 residues. CDR1 is MGHRA, CDR2 YSYEKL, per germline. Trimming removed 1 base from V and 0 bases from J; junction bases left unmatched: 7. As DNA, the CDR3 is TGCGCCAGCAGCCAAGTTTTGCGGACAGGGGGCCTGAACACTGAAGCTTTCTTT. This encodes CASSQVLRTGGLNTEAFF.

Written as DNA, the CDR3 is TGTGCCAGCAGCTTAGACCCCACCTTCTTAGCCAAAAACATTCAGTACTTC. Protein: CASSLDPTFLAKNIQYF. This chain links TRBV7-9 with TRBJ2-4, with D unclear. Trimming pared 1 base from V and 0 bases from J, leaving 13 bases between. From germline, CDR1 is SEHNR and CDR2 FQNEAQ (reference sequence). This CDR3 has 17 residues.

The chain is built from TRBV7-6 and TRBJ1-2, with 8 nucleotides matching TRBD1. The V segment lost 5 bases and the J segment 5 bases; nucleotides outside the gene matches: 4. There are 13 residues in the CDR3. Germline V gene sequence: CDR1 SGHVS, CDR2 FNYEAQ. The CDR3 loop is CASSEQGGYGYTF. CDR3 bases: TGTGCCAGCAGCGAACAGGGGGGTTATGGCTACACCTTC.

This clone showed up just a few times. The chain recombines TRBV19 with TRBJ2-1; 9 bases agree with TRBD2. Germline trimming cut 6 bases from V and 9 bases from J; bases unmatched to any gene: 12. The CDR3 runs to 15 residues. CDR1 LNHDA and CDR2 SQIVND come from the germline V gene (reference sequence). The CDR3, as DNA: TGTGCCAGTAGCTCAAGGCGGGAGGGGATGGGTGAGCAGTTCTTC. The encoded protein is CASSSRREGMGEQFF. Full variable domain (rest looked up from reference TRBV19 and TRBJ2-1): DGGITQSPKYLFRKEGQNVTLSCEQNLNHDAMYWYRQDPGQGLRLIYYSQIVNDFQKGDIAEGYSVSREKKESFPLTVTSAQKNPTAFYLCASSSRREGMGEQFFGPGTRLTVL.

This clone was seen only a few times. This chain joins TRBV21-1 and TRBJ1-1; no DNA check was done on the table's D call, TRBD1. TRBV21-1 is flagged as a pseudogene. This CDR3 contains 15 residues. CDR3 amino acids: CASSTRRDSHTEAFF. DNA for the CDR3: TGTGCCAGCAGCACGAGGAGGGACAGTCACACTGAAGCTTTCTTT.

A few counts support this clone. Here the CDR3 DNA reads TGTGCCAGCTCCCTCCGGGGGGGACAAGAGACCCAGTACTTC. It is translated as CASSLRGGQETQYF. The chain links TRBV18 to TRBJ2-5; 8 nucleotides agree with TRBD2. V dropped 6 bases and J dropped 2; count of bases not matched to a gene: 5. CDR1 KGHSH and CDR2 LQKENI come from the germline V gene. The CDR3 has 14 amino acids.